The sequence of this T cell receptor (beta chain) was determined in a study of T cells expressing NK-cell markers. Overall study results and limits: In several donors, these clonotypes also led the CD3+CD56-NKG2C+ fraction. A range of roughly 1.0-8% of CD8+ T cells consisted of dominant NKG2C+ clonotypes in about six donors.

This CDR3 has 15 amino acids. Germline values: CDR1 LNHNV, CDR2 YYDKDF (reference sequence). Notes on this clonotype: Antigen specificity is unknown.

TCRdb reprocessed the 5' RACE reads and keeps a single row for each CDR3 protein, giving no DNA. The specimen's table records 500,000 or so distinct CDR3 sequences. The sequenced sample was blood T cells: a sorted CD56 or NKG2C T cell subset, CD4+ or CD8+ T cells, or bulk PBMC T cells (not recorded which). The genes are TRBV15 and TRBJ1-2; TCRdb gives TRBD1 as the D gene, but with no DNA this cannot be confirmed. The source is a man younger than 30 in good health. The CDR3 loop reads CATSLRTGNNYGYTF.